This T cell receptor (beta chain) was found in a study of CD8 T cells in ankylosing spondylitis. Notes on the study in general: Disease-associated clones were reportedly significantly overrepresented in matched ankylosing spondylitis synovial fluid. Seemingly distinctive of ankylosing spondylitis blood was a TCR beta motif formed by eight highly homologous variants. Disease-linked clones had a CD8+ phenotype and relatively low frequency in peripheral blood.

For TCR beta, libraries came from quantitative 5'-RACE with molecular barcodes. TCRdb redid the calling of the 5' RACE reads with MiXCR, one entry per CDR3 protein. The sample includes more than 400,000 distinct CDR3 sequences, 5.3% of them seen just once. This clonotype was recorded many times. Its antigen is unknown. Germline CDR1 reads LGHNA; CDR2 reads YNFKEQ. V lost 0 bases to trimming and J lost 7 bases, with 9 bases between them. The CDR3 extends over 13 amino acids. The sequenced material came from blood, either unsorted or a sorted T cell fraction (not recorded which). The chain joins TRBV4-2 to TRBJ2-5, with D perhaps TRBD2 (5 bases). The receptor's source is a male donor with ankylosing spondylitis. CDR3 nucleotides: TGTGCCAGCAGCCAAGATAACGGAGGGACCCAGTACTTC. Translating it yields CASSQDNGGTQYF.